This T cell receptor beta chain was captured by sequencing in a study of CD8 T cells in Susac syndrome. An input of about 0.45 to 1 ug of RNA was subjected to reverse transcription using random hexamers. TCRdb re-called the immunoSEQ multiplex PCR reads with MiXCR, one entry per CDR3 protein. The sample comprises over 100,000 distinct CDR3 sequences, just under 95% of which are singletons, and roughly 0.12% rests with the top ten. CDR1 is SGHRS and CDR2 is YFSETQ in the germline V gene. This CDR3 is 12 amino acids long. The junction had 2 bases not matched to a gene; V was cut back by 2 bases and J by 7 bases.

The V and J genes are TRBV5-1 and TRBJ1-1; TRBD1 aligns across 7 bases. This sequence was found in a human donor in good health. The sequenced sample consisted of CD8+ T cells from PBMCs. This CDR3 is CASSLHRGEAFF. DNA for the CDR3: TGCGCCAGCAGCTTACACAGGGGTGAAGCTTTCTTT.